These 21 T cell receptor beta chains originate from one sample sequenced in a study of T cells after yellow fever vaccination. TCRdb analysed the 5' RACE reads with MiXCR anew, one entry per CDR3 protein. The sample has approximately 610,000 distinct CDR3 sequences; less than 20% are singletons. This material consisted of PBMCs, taken 5 days after the first yellow fever vaccination. Receptor source: a man younger than 35 who received the YFV17D yellow fever vaccine.

In this sample, this clonotype turned up a few times. CDR3 DNA: TGTGCTAGTGGTTTTACAGGGGACAGGCAGCCCCAGCATTTT. Protein: CASGFTGDRQPQHF. This sequence joins TRBV12-5 and TRBJ1-5; TRBD1 agrees at 8 bases. Per the germline V gene, CDR1 is LGHNT and CDR2 is FRNRAP. V gave up 3 bases and J gave up 7 bases; unmatched junction bases: 5. The CDR3 spans 14 residues.

The gene calls are TRBV12-3 or TRBV12-4 and TRBJ2-3; 8 bases line up with TRBD2. This CDR3 has 15 residues. Unmatched junction bases numbered 9, after V lost 9 bases and J lost 1 base. This chain's CDR3 is CASIAGSQRTDTQYF. For the CDR3, the DNA is TGTGCCAGTATAGCGGGGTCCCAACGCACAGATACGCAGTATTTT.

The V call is TRBV15, the J call TRBJ2-3, with D possibly TRBD2 on 6 matching bases. Germline loops: CDR1 LNHNV, CDR2 YYDKDF (reference sequence). The CDR3 spans 14 residues. Trimming shortened V by 0 bases and J by 4 bases, and 8 bases separated the two germline ends. The CDR3 DNA sequence: TGTGCCACCAGCAGAGATACTAGCCCAGATACGCAGTATTTT. This gives the protein CATSRDTSPDTQYF.

The V and J genes are TRBV27 and TRBJ1-5; D is unclear. V shed 5 bases and J shed 1 base, with 18 bases lying between them. The CDR3 has 17 amino acids. Germline CDR1 is MNHEY and CDR2 is SMNVEV (reference sequence). CDR3 sequence reads: CASSLLGIPRSNQPQHF. As DNA, the CDR3 is TGTGCCAGCAGTCTATTAGGGATCCCCAGAAGCAATCAGCCCCAGCATTTT.

The chain combines TRBV12-3 or TRBV12-4 with TRBJ1-6; 8 nucleotides align to TRBD1. Trimming took 3 bases from V and 2 from J; bases not matched to a gene: 9. The CDR3 has 18 amino acids. CDR3 residues: CASSFVARGLAYNSPLHF. In nucleotides, the CDR3 is TGTGCCAGCAGTTTCGTCGCCAGGGGGCTCGCCTATAATTCACCCCTCCACTTT.

The V gene is TRBV20-1, the J gene TRBJ1-1; D is ambiguous. Germline assignment: CDR1 DFQATT and CDR2 SNEGSKA (reference sequence). Trimming stripped 0 bases from V and 8 bases from J, with 13 bases between. This CDR3 comprises 13 residues. This CDR3 reads CSARDPSLGEAFF. The CDR3 region has the DNA TGCAGTGCTAGAGATCCATCTCTAGGGGAAGCTTTCTTT.

This chain uses TRBV9 with TRBJ2-6, with a possible D match to TRBD1 (5 bases). This CDR3 spans 17 amino acids. Per the germline V gene, CDR1 is SGDLS and CDR2 is YYNGEE. V lost 3 bases and J 2 bases, leaving 15 bases between the germline ends. The CDR3 protein is CASSGNQGFAGANVLTF. Written as DNA, the CDR3 is TGTGCCAGCAGCGGAAACCAGGGTTTTGCTGGGGCCAACGTCCTGACTTTC.

Remarks on this clonotype: With a much larger clone just one base away, this may be a read error. This chain connects TRBV10-3 to TRBJ2-3; TRBD1 or TRBD2 may be the D gene (6 bases each). Germline V CDR1 and CDR2: ENHRY, SYGVKD. V was clipped by 7 bases and J by 2 bases, with 10 bases between them. This CDR3 region has 13 residues. CDR3 region: CAIMGGPTDTQYF. The CDR3 DNA follows: TGTGCCATCATGGGGGGCCCCACAGATACGCAGTATTTT.

This clonotype was seen a handful of times. This chain links TRBV4-2 with TRBJ2-2; 8 bases fit TRBD1. CDR1 LGHNA and CDR2 YNFKEQ come from the germline V gene. V trimming: 4 bases; J trimming: 0 bases; junction bases outside the gene matches: 16. This CDR3 has 20 amino acids. The CDR3 sequence: CASSLTTTGVTQPNTGELFF. In DNA form, the CDR3 reads TGTGCCAGCAGCCTCACGACGACAGGGGTCACACAGCCGAACACCGGGGAGCTGTTTTTT.

V usage is TRBV29-1 and J usage is TRBJ2-2; 8 bases line up with TRBD1. CDR1 is SQVTM, CDR2 ANQGSEA, per germline. The length of the CDR3 is 14 residues. With 6 bases clipped from V and 3 bases from J, the junction kept 6 bases outside the gene matches. The CDR3 loop reads CSVTRTGYTGELFF. The CDR3 DNA reads as TGCAGCGTGACCCGGACAGGGTACACCGGGGAGCTGTTTTTT.

The chain has TRBV20-1 and TRBJ2-7; TRBD1 aligns across 8 bases. The ends lost 5 bases at V and 7 bases at J; junction bases unmatched: 10. This CDR3 is 13 amino acids long. Germline V gene sequence: CDR1 DFQATT, CDR2 SNEGSKA (reference sequence). The CDR3 spells CSASQGARYEQYV. The CDR3 DNA reads as TGCAGTGCTTCTCAGGGGGCCCGGTATGAGCAGTACGTC.

CDR3 amino acids: CASSSAGLANEQFF. CDR3 DNA sequence: TGTGCCAGCAGCTCGGCGGGACTGGCCAATGAGCAGTTCTTC. The chain combines TRBV11-1 with TRBJ2-1; TRBD2 might be the D (6 bases). Trimming removed 4 bases at V and 6 bases at J, with 13 bases between. This CDR3 comprises 14 residues. Germline V gene data show CDR1 as SGHAT and CDR2 as FQDESV (reference sequence). Full variable domain (rest looked up from reference TRBV11-1 and TRBJ2-1): EAEVAQSPRYKITEKSQAVAFWCDPISGHATLYWYRQILGQGPELLVQFQDESVVDDSQLPKDRFSAERLKGVDSTLKIQPAELGDSAMYLCASSSAGLANEQFFGPGTRLTVL.

This clonotype was detected only a few times. J is TRBJ2-2 and V is TRBV5-6; 7 bases are shared with TRBD2. V lost 4 bases to trimming and J lost 6 bases; unmatched junction nucleotides: 9. The CDR3 has 15 residues. Germline CDR1 reads SGHDT; CDR2 reads YYEEEE. The DNA for the CDR3 is TGTGCCAGCAGCCCGGGGGGACGTTTTGCCGGGGAGCTGTTTTTT. It yields the protein CASSPGGRFAGELFF.

This clonotype was observed once. This chain connects TRBV7-9 to TRBJ1-5; 9 nucleotides match TRBD1. The V segment lost 5 bases and the J segment 3 bases; nucleotides outside the gene matches: 5. Germline loops: CDR1 SEHNR, CDR2 FQNEAQ (reference sequence). This CDR3 has 15 amino acids. This chain's CDR3 is CASSQRTGANQPQHF. The CDR3 nucleotides read TGTGCCAGCAGCCAACGGACAGGGGCCAATCAGCCCCAGCATTTT.

The rearrangement uses TRBV28 and TRBJ2-6, with a tentative D call TRBD1 (5 bases). Looked up from germline, CDR1 is MDHEN and CDR2 is SYDVKM. This CDR3 comprises 15 residues. Trimming cost V 5 bases and J 2 bases, with 10 bases left between them. CDR3 bases: TGTGCCAGCAGTGTCAGGGCCCCTGGGGCCAACGTCCTGACTTTC. It translates to CASSVRAPGANVLTF.

The chain uses TRBV28 and TRBJ2-5; possible D gene TRBD2, 6 bases. From germline, CDR1 is MDHEN and CDR2 SYDVKM. Trimming took off 2 bases at V and 5 bases at J, with 15 bases between the two ends. There are 15 residues in the CDR3. The CDR3 spells CASSLGGSHRETQYF. The DNA for the CDR3 is TGTGCCAGCAGTTTAGGAGGGAGCCATCGGGAGACCCAGTACTTC.

This clonotype was seen more than once but under ten times. The chain has TRBV2 and TRBJ2-3; D not resolved. Germline-derived CDR1 and CDR2 are SNHLY and FYNNEI. The CDR3 totals 11 residues. V was shortened by 3 bases and J by 9 bases, with 7 bases between the two germline ends. The CDR3 spells CASSDVGTQYF. DNA for the CDR3: TGTGCCAGCAGTGATGTTGGAACGCAGTATTTT. Full variable domain (outside the CDR3, taken from reference TRBV2 and TRBJ2-3): EPEVTQTPSHQVTQMGQEVILRCVPISNHLYFYWYRQILGQKVEFLVSFYNNEISEKSEIFDDQFSVERPDGSNFTLKIRSTKLEDSAMYFCASSDVGTQYFGPGTRLTVL.

This clonotype appeared a few times. This sequence joins TRBV11-2 and TRBJ2-3; D may match TRBD1 or TRBD2 (6 bases each). Between the trimmed V and J ends, which lost 5 bases and 4 bases, there was a span of 16 bases. The germline V gene encodes CDR1 SGHAT and CDR2 FQNNGV. The CDR3 contains 15 residues. The CDR3 protein is CASSPSPRGPDTQYF. DNA of the CDR3: TGTGCCAGCAGCCCCAGCCCCCGGGGGCCAGATACGCAGTATTTT. The whole variable domain, remainder taken from reference TRBV11-2 and TRBJ2-3, is EAGVAQSPRYKIIEKRQSVAFWCNPISGHATLYWYQQILGQGPKLLIQFQNNGVVDDSQLPKDRFSAERLKGVDSTLKIQPAKLEDSAVYLCASSPSPRGPDTQYFGPGTRLTVL.

This clonotype was found a few times. The rearrangement links TRBV20-1 to TRBJ1-1; perhaps TRBD1 as D (6 bases). The CDR3 sequence is 14 residues long. Trimming cost V 3 bases and J 5 bases, with 16 bases left between them. The V gene's germline CDR1 is DFQATT and CDR2 SNEGSKA (reference sequence). This CDR3 reads CSARSVGGWTEAFF. CDR3 nucleotide sequence: TGCAGTGCTAGGTCTGTCGGGGGCTGGACTGAAGCTTTCTTT.

The rearrangement joins TRBV7-2 to TRBJ2-7; 9 bases fit TRBD2. Losses at the gene ends were 1 base for V and 2 bases for J; bases not matched to a gene: 3. The germline gives CDR1 SGHTA, CDR2 FQGNSA. CDR3 size: 15 residues. The CDR3 spells CASSLGASGTYEQYF. CDR3 coding DNA: TGTGCCAGCAGCTTAGGGGCTAGCGGGACCTACGAGCAGTACTTC.

In this sample, this clonotype turned up a few times. Here the CDR3 reads CASSQDLGAQPQHF. The CDR3 DNA is TGCGCCAGCAGCCAAGATTTAGGGGCACAGCCCCAGCATTTT. The chain has TRBV4-3 and TRBJ1-5; D perhaps matches TRBD1 (5 bases). Germline CDR1 is LGHNA and CDR2 is YSLEER. This CDR3 has 14 amino acids. The V end was cut by 0 bases, the J end by 7 bases, with 10 bases between.